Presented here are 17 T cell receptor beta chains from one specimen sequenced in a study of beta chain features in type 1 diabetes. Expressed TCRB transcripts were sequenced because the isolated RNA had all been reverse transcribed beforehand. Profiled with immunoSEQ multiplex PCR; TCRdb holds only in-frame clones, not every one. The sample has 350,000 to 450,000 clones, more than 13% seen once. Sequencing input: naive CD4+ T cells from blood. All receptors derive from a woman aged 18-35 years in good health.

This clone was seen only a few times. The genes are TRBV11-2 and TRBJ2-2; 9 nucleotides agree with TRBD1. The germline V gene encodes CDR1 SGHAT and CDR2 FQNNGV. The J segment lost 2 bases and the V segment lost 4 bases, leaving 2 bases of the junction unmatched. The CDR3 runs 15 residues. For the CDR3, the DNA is TGTGCCAGCAGCTGGGACAGGGTCAACACCGGGGAGCTGTTTTTT. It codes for CASSWDRVNTGELFF.

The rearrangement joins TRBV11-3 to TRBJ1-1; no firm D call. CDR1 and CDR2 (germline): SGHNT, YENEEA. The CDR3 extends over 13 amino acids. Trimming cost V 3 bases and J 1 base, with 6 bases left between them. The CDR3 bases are TGTGCCAGCAGCTTTACACCGAACACTGAAGCTTTCTTT. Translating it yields CASSFTPNTEAFF.

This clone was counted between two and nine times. CDR3 DNA: TGTGCCAGCAGTTTACTAGGCCGGGGGGCCCAAGGGGCCAACGTCCTGACTTTC. Translation: CASSLLGRGAQGANVLTF. The V call is TRBV28, the J call TRBJ2-6; possible D gene TRBD2, 7 bases. Trimming pared 2 bases from V and 4 bases from J, leaving 18 bases between. This CDR3 has 18 amino acids. The germline V gene has CDR1 MDHEN and CDR2 SYDVKM.

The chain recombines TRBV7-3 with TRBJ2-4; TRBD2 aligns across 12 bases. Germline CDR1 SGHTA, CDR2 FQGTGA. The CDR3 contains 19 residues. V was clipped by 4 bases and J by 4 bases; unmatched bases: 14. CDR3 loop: CASSYAILTSGSAKNIQYF. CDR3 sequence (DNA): TGTGCCAGCAGCTATGCAATATTGACTAGCGGGAGCGCTAAAAACATTCAGTACTTC.

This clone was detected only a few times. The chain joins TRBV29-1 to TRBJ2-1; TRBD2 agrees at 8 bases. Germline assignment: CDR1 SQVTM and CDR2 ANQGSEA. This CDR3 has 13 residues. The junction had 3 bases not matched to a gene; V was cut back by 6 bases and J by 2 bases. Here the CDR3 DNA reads TGCAGCGTCGATAGCGGGACCTACAATGAGCAGTTCTTC. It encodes CSVDSGTYNEQFF.

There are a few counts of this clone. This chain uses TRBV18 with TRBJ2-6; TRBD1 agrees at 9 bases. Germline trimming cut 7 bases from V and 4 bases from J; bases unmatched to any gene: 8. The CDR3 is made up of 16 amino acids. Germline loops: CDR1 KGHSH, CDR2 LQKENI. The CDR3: CASLQGARSGANVLTF. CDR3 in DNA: TGTGCCAGCTTACAGGGGGCGCGTTCCGGGGCCAACGTCCTGACTTTC.

The CDR3 loop is CASSVLPRENTGELFF. The CDR3 DNA is TGTGCCAGCAGCGTACTCCCACGGGAGAACACCGGGGAGCTGTTTTTT. The V call is TRBV9, the J call TRBJ2-2, with D possibly being TRBD2 (5 bases). In germline, CDR1 is SGDLS, CDR2 YYNGEE. Trimming took 1 base from V and 1 from J, leaving 11 bases between them. This CDR3 contains 16 residues.

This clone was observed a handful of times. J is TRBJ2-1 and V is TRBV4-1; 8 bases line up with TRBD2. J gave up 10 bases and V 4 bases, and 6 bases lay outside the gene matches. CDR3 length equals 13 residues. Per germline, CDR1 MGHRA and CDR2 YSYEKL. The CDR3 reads CASSPGLAREQFF. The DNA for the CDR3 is TGCGCCAGCAGCCCAGGACTAGCCCGGGAGCAGTTCTTC.

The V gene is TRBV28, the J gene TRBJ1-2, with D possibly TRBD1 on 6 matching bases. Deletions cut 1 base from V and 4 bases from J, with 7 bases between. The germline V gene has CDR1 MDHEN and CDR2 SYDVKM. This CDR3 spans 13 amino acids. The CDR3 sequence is CASSLSGVYGYTF. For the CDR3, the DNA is TGTGCCAGCAGTTTATCAGGGGTCTATGGCTACACCTTC.

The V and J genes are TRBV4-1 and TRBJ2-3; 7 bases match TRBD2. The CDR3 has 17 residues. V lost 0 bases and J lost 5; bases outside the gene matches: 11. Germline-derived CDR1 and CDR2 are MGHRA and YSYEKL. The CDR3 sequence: CASSQERAGVVGDTQYF. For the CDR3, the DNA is TGCGCCAGCAGCCAAGAAAGGGCGGGAGTGGTAGGAGATACGCAGTATTTT.

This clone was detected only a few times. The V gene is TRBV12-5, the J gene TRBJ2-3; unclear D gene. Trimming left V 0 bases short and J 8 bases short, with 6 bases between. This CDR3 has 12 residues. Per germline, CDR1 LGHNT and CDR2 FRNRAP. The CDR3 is CASGLVRGTQYF. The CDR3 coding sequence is TGTGCTAGTGGTTTGGTGAGAGGTACGCAGTATTTT. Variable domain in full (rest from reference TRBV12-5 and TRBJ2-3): DARVTQTPRHKVTEMGQEVTMRCQPILGHNTVFWYRQTMMQGLELLAYFRNRAPLDDSGMPKDRFSAEMPDATLATLKIQPSEPRDSAVYFCASGLVRGTQYFGPGTRLTVL.

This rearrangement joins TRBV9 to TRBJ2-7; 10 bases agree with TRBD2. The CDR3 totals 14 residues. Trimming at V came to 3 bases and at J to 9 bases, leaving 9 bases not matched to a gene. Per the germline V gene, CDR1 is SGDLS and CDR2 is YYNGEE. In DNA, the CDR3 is TGTGCCAGCAGCGCCGGACTAGCGGTCTTAGGGCAGTACTTC. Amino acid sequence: CASSAGLAVLGQYF.

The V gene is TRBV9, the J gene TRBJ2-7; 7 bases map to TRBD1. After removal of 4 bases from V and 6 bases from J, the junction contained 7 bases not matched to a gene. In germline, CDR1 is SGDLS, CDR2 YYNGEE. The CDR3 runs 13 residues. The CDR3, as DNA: TGTGCCAGCAGCATCACAGGGGTTGGCGAGCAGTACTTC. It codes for CASSITGVGEQYF.

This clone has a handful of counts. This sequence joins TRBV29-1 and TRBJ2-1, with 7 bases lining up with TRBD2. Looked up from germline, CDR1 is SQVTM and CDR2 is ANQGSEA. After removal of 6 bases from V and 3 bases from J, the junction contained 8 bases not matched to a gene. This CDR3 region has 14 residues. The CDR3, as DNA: TGCAGCGTGGGCCTAGCGGCCGACTACAATGAGCAGTTCTTC. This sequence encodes CSVGLAADYNEQFF.

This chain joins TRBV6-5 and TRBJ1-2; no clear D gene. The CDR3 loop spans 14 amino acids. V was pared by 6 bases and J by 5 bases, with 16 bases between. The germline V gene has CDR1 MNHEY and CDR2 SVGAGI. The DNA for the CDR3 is TGTGCCAGCAGGAGGGAGCCCCAAGGTTATGGCTACACCTTC. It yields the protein CASRREPQGYGYTF.

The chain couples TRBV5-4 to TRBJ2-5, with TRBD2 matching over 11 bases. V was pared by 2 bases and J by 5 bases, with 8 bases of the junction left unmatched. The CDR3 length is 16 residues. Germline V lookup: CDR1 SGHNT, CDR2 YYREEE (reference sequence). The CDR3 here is CASSFLAGGRGETQYF. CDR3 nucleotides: TGTGCCAGCAGCTTCTTAGCGGGAGGGCGTGGTGAGACCCAGTACTTC.

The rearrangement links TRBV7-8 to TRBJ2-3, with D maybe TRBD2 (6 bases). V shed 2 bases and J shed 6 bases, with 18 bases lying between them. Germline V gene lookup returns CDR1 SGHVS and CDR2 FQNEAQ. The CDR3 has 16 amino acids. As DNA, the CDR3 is TGTGCCAGCAGCTTACCCGTCGGCGGGGCCAGGGATACGCAGTATTTT. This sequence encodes CASSLPVGGARDTQYF.